This TCR beta chain was captured by sequencing in a study of T-cell reconstitution after alpha-beta-depleted transplantation in children. Study conclusions and caveats: As was reported, about two months after transplant, alpha-beta T cells came from several hundred expanded graft clones. Surviving recipient cells, namely T cells and thymic progenitors, were the source of high day-60 TCRbeta diversity in some patients.

Trimming stripped 3 bases from V and 6 bases from J, with 14 bases between. The CDR3 is 14 residues long. Unique molecular identifiers were used to barcode this TCRbeta library. One entry per CDR3 protein results from TCRdb running MiXCR on the PCR reads. Found here are around 700,000 distinct CDR3 sequences, 13% of them singletons; the top ten hold around 0.76%. This clonotype came up a few times. Its cognate antigen is unknown. The TCR comes from a girl between 2 and 10 years old with congenital amegakaryocytic thrombocytopenia, due to receive a stem cell transplant. V is TRBV12-3 or TRBV12-4 and J is TRBJ2-5, with D uncertain. The sequences come from PBMCs, collected before TCRalphabeta/CD19-depleted stem cell transplant. The CDR3 DNA reads TGTGCCAGCAGTTTCGGCGTTGCCCCTAAGACCCAGTACTTC. Amino acid sequence: CASSFGVAPKTQYF.